The 4 T cell receptor beta chains given below trace back to one sample, sequenced in a study of T cell changes during pregnancy in multiple sclerosis. Sequencing used immunoSEQ multiplex PCR; TCRdb keeps in-frame clones, though not all of them. The table records around 33,000 clones, 90% of them present only once. The source material was peripheral blood, sampled in the third trimester of pregnancy. The receptors were gathered from a female donor in good health, enrolled as a control in a pregnancy study.

The V and J genes are TRBV7-3 and TRBJ2-3; TRBD2 agrees at 7 bases. J was trimmed by 0 bases and V by 1 base; bases with no gene match: 13. Germline CDR1 reads SGHTA; CDR2 reads FQGTGA. This CDR3 comprises 19 residues. This CDR3 is CASSLRGGSAVFSTDTQYF. CDR3 sequence (DNA): TGTGCCAGCAGCTTAAGGGGGGGGAGCGCTGTCTTTAGCACAGATACGCAGTATTTT.

The DNA of the CDR3 is TGCGCCAGCAGCCAAGAGGGACAGGGCAACACCGGGGAGCTGTTTTTT. It translates to CASSQEGQGNTGELFF. The chain links TRBV4-1 to TRBJ2-2; 9 bases map to TRBD1. The germline V gene has CDR1 MGHRA and CDR2 YSYEKL. The CDR3 spans 16 residues. J lost 2 bases, V lost 0 bases, and 1 base had no gene match.

The chain is built from TRBV6-6 and TRBJ2-7, with 7 bases fitting TRBD2. CDR3 size: 15 residues. Germline CDR1 reads MNHNY; CDR2 reads SVGAGI (reference sequence). The trim removed 5 bases at V and 2 bases at J, leaving 9 bases unmatched. The CDR3 sequence: CASSPGGRGPYEQYF. CDR3 nucleotide sequence: TGTGCCAGCAGTCCCGGGGGGAGAGGGCCCTACGAGCAGTACTTC.

The chain couples TRBV9 to TRBJ2-1; no clear D gene. Germline CDR1 SGDLS, CDR2 YYNGEE. Deletions cut 3 bases from V and 2 bases from J, with 12 bases between. The CDR3 runs 15 residues. CDR3 loop: CASSAAPGTYNEQFF. The CDR3 region has the DNA TGTGCCAGCAGCGCGGCCCCAGGCACCTACAATGAGCAGTTCTTC. The variable domain in full, with the rest retrieved from reference TRBV9 and TRBJ2-1, is DSGVTQTPKHLITATGQRVTLRCSPRSGDLSVYWYQQSLDQGLQFLIQYYNGEERAKGNILERFSAQQFPDLHSELNLSSLELGDSALYFCASSAAPGTYNEQFFGPGTRLTVL.